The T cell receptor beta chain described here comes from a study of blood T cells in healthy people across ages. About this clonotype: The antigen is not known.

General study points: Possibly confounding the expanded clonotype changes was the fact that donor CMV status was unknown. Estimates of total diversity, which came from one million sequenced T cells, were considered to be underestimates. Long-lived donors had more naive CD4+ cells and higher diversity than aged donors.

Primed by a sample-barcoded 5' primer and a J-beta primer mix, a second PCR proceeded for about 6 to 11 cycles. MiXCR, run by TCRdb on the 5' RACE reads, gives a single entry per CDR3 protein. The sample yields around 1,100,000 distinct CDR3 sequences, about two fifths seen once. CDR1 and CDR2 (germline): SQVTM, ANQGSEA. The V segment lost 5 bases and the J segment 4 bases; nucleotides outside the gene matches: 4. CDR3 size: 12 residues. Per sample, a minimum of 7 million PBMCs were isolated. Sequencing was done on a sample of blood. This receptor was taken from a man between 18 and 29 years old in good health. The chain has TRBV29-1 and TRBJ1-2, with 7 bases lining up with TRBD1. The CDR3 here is CSVPGQPYGYTF. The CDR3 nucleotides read TGCAGCGTTCCGGGACAGCCCTATGGCTACACCTTC.